The 5 T cell receptor beta chains in this list originate from one sample, sequenced in a study of cytomegalovirus exposure and HLA in healthy donors. Repertoires were generated with immunoSEQ multiplex PCR, while TCRdb's copy carries only in-frame clones and drops some. The table shows approximately 65,000 clones, with about nine tenths occurring only once. The sequenced sample was PBMCs. The receptors come from a man in his late teens or twenties in good health and CMV-seronegative.

The rearrangement joins TRBV7-9 to TRBJ2-1, with D maybe TRBD1 (6 bases). The germline gives CDR1 SEHNR, CDR2 FQNEAQ (reference sequence). CDR3 size: 14 residues. Trimming took off 5 bases at V and 10 bases at J, with 18 bases between the two ends. In nucleotides, the CDR3 is TGTGCCAGCAGCCAAAGACACAGGGCTTGGGAGCAGTTCTTC. It translates to CASSQRHRAWEQFF.

The gene calls are TRBV4-1 and TRBJ1-1; 8 bases map to TRBD1. From germline, CDR1 is MGHRA and CDR2 YSYEKL. The CDR3 loop spans 16 amino acids. V was pared by 4 bases and J by 1 base, with 8 bases of the junction left unmatched. As DNA, the CDR3 is TGCGCCAGCAGCCCCGGACAGGGTATTAAGAACACTGAAGCTTTCTTT. Residues: CASSPGQGIKNTEAFF.

The chain carries TRBV5-6 and TRBJ1-1; 10 bases are shared with TRBD1. Germline values: CDR1 SGHDT, CDR2 YYEEEE. V lost 4 bases, J lost 5 bases, and 5 bases stayed unmatched. The CDR3 has 14 amino acids. As DNA, the CDR3 is TGTGCCAGCAGCGGGGGACAGGGGATGACTGAAGCTTTCTTT. Protein product: CASSGGQGMTEAFF.

The chain employs TRBV27 and TRBJ2-7; 8 nucleotides match TRBD1. Per the germline V gene, CDR1 is MNHEY and CDR2 is SMNVEV (reference sequence). The CDR3 is 15 amino acids. V lost 5 bases to trimming and J lost 9 bases; unmatched junction nucleotides: 15. The CDR3 here is CASSPRDRPLQGQYF. The CDR3 DNA is TGTGCCAGCAGTCCCCGGGACAGGCCTCTCCAGGGGCAGTACTTC.

This clone has a single count. CDR3 loop: CASRVQGLLNQPQHF. CDR3 nucleotides: TGTGCCAGCAGGGTACAGGGGTTGTTGAATCAGCCCCAGCATTTT. The chain combines TRBV27 with TRBJ1-5, with 7 positions matching TRBD1. Germline V CDR1 and CDR2: MNHEY, SMNVEV (reference sequence). V lost 6 bases to trimming and J lost 4 bases; unmatched junction nucleotides: 9. The CDR3 is 15 residues long.